This TCR beta chain derives from a study of cytotoxic CD8 clonotypes in ibrutinib-treated CLL (dated by TCRdb to the early 2020s). For context, the study as a whole: The cohort had 11 relapsed/refractory and around 14 treatment-naive patients; about 17 were IGHV unmutated. Cryopreserved peripheral blood mononuclear cells were collected at three points: before therapy, at response, and at either sustained remission or disease progression. Partial responses were observed in 24 patients and complete responses in 2; after a median follow-up of 68 months, remission was maintained in some 14 patients and progression was observed in about twelve. Every remission and progressive disease sample was obtained while ibrutinib was still being received by the patients. The response samples were drawn at a median of 12 months into treatment, with a range of roughly 6 to 36 months. An average of around 260,000 productive templates and 80,000 to 95,000 productive rearrangements was obtained per sample. Longitudinal samples were obtainable from 26 of the 86 participants in the trial.

Results and caveats for the whole study, not just this receptor: Baseline clonality exceeded that of age-matched healthy donors and correlated strongly with circulating CD8+ T-cell counts. Lymph node repertoires were not examined, and the timing of sampling was not matched between patients in sustained remission and those whose disease progressed. Public clonotypes were found to be uncommon and were observed to contract or remain stable during treatment; the increase in clonality was shown to reflect expansion of private clonotypes at ibrutinib response. Clonality rose at ibrutinib response, remained stable during sustained remission, and dropped back toward baseline at progression.

The sample's time point label, decoded: roughly 2 years on ibrutinib. For TCR beta library preparation, 1.5 to 2 micrograms of genomic DNA was extracted from cryopreserved PBMCs. Longitudinal blood samples from CLL patients on ibrutinib monotherapy underwent high-throughput TCR beta sequencing. The patients took part in an open-label, single-center phase 2 trial of ibrutinib monotherapy. In regard to this clone: Its cognate antigen has yet to be identified. There are no base qualities to consult, and no much larger clone falls within one base.

On a MiSeq, deep resolution sequencing aimed for a depth between 1 in 1 million and 1 in 200,000 T cells, with each clonotype covered approximately 9.8x on average. TCR beta libraries were generated with the immunoSEQ hsTCRB Kit. The authors processed their data as follows. ImmunoSEQ Data Assistant and ImmunoSEQ Analyzer were used for data analysis, and V, D and J genes were assigned according to IMGT definitions. Clonality, with values ranging from 0 to 1, was calculated as one minus the normalized Shannon entropy of productive rearrangement frequencies. Only overrepresented clonotypes making up at least 0.05% of the repertoire of each patient were included in the public clonotype analysis. Approximately 13 age-matched healthy donor repertoires from immuneACCESS served as clonality controls. The immuneACCESS repertoire file appears here via TCRdb, limited to in-frame rearrangements. These files lack a portion of the clones; in checked studies, under half of the deficit traces to unresolved V genes, and the cause of the others is not known. Clone size and V and J calls were adopted from that table, with D and trimming inferred from the DNA. Recorded for this sample are roughly 250,000 clones; about three quarters of them occurred a single time. Jointly, the top ten make up approximately 15% of the sample.

CDR1 and CDR2 were assigned from the germline V gene (reference sequence) as MNHEY and SMNVEV. The CDR3 has 14 amino acids, counting the end cysteine and phenylalanine. Only CDR3 DNA remains: 42 bases, in frame from the first base. V was cut back by 4 bases and J by 7 bases, leaving a gap of 16 bases between them. This chain is built from TRBV27 and TRBJ1-1, and the D gene may be TRBD1, 5 bases matching. The receptor's source is a human donor with chronic lymphocytic leukemia. Sample: PBMCs, taken after 24 months of ibrutinib treatment. The CDR3 reads as follows: CASSSGLGELEAFF. The DNA sequence is TGTGCCAGCAGTTCGGGCCTGGGGGAACTTGAAGCTTTCTTT.